A selection of T cell receptor beta chains follows, all from one sample in a study of sequential checkpoint blockade in melanoma. Some clones are missing from TCRdb's copy, which holds only in-frame ones; the method was immunoSEQ multiplex PCR. The data hold 30,000 to 35,000 clones, with roughly 85% observed a single time. The material was CD8+ T cells sorted from blood (inferred from file names), obtained from a patient given nivolumab and ipilimumab in sequence. These receptors were collected from a human donor with melanoma. The CDR3 runs from the conserved cysteine through the conserved F or W. A D gene is named only where the DNA matches it firmly. For some rows the clone size is stated as once, few or many, or as a class when expanded; others skip it.

V gene: TRBV2; clone size: NA; J gene: TRBJ2-4; D gene: NA; CDR3 DNA: TGTGCCAGCAGAGCCTGGGGCGGTCCCTTGGCCAAAAACATTCAGTACTTC; CDR3 protein: CASRAWGGPLAKNIQYF
V gene: TRBV10-3; clone size: NA; J gene: TRBJ1-1; D gene: NA; CDR3 DNA: TGTGCCATCAGTGAGTTGGGGGGGCCGGAAGACACTGAAGCTTTCTTT; CDR3 protein: CAISELGGPEDTEAFF
V gene: TRBV27; clone size: NA; J gene: TRBJ2-7; D gene: NA; CDR3 DNA: TGTGCCAGCAGTTTTCTGACAGGCCCTTCCTACGAGCAGTACTTC; CDR3 protein: CASSFLTGPSYEQYF
V gene: TRBV6-4; clone size: NA; J gene: TRBJ2-7; D gene: NA; CDR3 DNA: TGTGCCAGCACTGGGCGAAAGGGGGCCCATAGCGGGGACTCCTACGAGCAGTACTTC; CDR3 protein: CASTGRKGAHSGDSYEQYF
V gene: TRBV5-5; clone size: NA; J gene: TRBJ2-5; D gene: NA; CDR3 DNA: TGTGCCAGCAGCTCGACGGGACTGTGGGAGACCCAGTACTTC; CDR3 protein: CASSSTGLWETQYF
V gene: TRBV11-2; clone size: NA; J gene: TRBJ2-1; D gene: NA; CDR3 DNA: TGTGCCAGCAGCTTTCTGACTAACGCGGTCAATGAGCAGTTCTTC; CDR3 protein: CASSFLTNAVNEQFF
V gene: TRBV2; clone size: NA; J gene: TRBJ1-2; D gene: NA; CDR3 DNA: TGTGCCAGCAGTGGTCGAAGGGGCTTAAACTATGGCTACACCTTC; CDR3 protein: CASSGRRGLNYGYTF
V gene: TRBV6-1; clone size: NA; J gene: TRBJ1-1; D gene: NA; CDR3 DNA: TGTGCCAGCAGTGAATTACGATGGCAATCGAACACTGAAGCTTTCTTT; CDR3 protein: CASSELRWQSNTEAFF
V gene: TRBV4-1; clone size: NA; J gene: TRBJ2-7; D gene: NA; CDR3 DNA: TGCGCCAGCAGCCCGATCGAGTCTCAGGGGAACTCCTACGAGCAGTACTTC; CDR3 protein: CASSPIESQGNSYEQYF
V gene: TRBV6-5; clone size: once; J gene: TRBJ2-7; D gene: NA; CDR3 DNA: TGTGCCAGCAGTCAGACTGAGTCCTACGAGCAGTACTTC; CDR3 protein: CASSQTESYEQYF
V gene: TRBV27; clone size: NA; J gene: TRBJ2-1; D gene: NA; CDR3 DNA: TGTGCCAGCAGTATCAGGGGCAATGAGCAGTTCTTC; CDR3 protein: CASSIRGNEQFF
V gene: TRBV10-3; clone size: NA; J gene: TRBJ2-7; D gene: TRBD2; CDR3 DNA: TGTGCCACCCAGACTAGCGGGAGGGCCGGGAGGTACGAGCAGTACTTC; CDR3 protein: CATQTSGRAGRYEQYF
V gene: TRBV6-5; clone size: NA; J gene: TRBJ2-5; D gene: TRBD1; CDR3 DNA: TGTGCCAGCACTTCAGGGGGCCCCCAAGAGACCCAGTACTTC; CDR3 protein: CASTSGGPQETQYF
V gene: TRBV28; clone size: NA; J gene: TRBJ2-7; D gene: NA; CDR3 DNA: TGTGCCAGCAGTTTATACAGAATACCCTACGAGCAGTACTTC; CDR3 protein: CASSLYRIPYEQYF
V gene: TRBV4-3; clone size: NA; J gene: TRBJ1-4; D gene: NA; CDR3 DNA: TGCGCCAGCAGCCCCGGACAGCTTCTCAATGAAAAACTGTTTTTT; CDR3 protein: CASSPGQLLNEKLFF
V gene: TRBV19; clone size: NA; J gene: TRBJ1-2; D gene: TRBD1; CDR3 DNA: TGTGCCAGTAGCCCGACAGGGGGAGGCTATGGCTACACCTTC; CDR3 protein: CASSPTGGGYGYTF
V gene: TRBV4-1; clone size: NA; J gene: TRBJ2-2; D gene: NA; CDR3 DNA: TGCGCCAGCAGCCAAGATTTGGAGGGTCAGCGGACCGGGGAGCTGTTTTTT; CDR3 protein: CASSQDLEGQRTGELFF
V gene: TRBV27; clone size: once; J gene: TRBJ1-5; D gene: NA; CDR3 DNA: TGTGCCAGCAGTTTACTGGGGGAGGGTCAGCCCCAGCATTTT; CDR3 protein: CASSLLGEGQPQHF
V gene: TRBV5-6; clone size: NA; J gene: TRBJ2-7; D gene: TRBD2; CDR3 DNA: TGTGCCAGCATCGACCTTGGGCTAGCGGGAGTGGGGGAGCAGTACTTC; CDR3 protein: CASIDLGLAGVGEQYF
V gene: TRBV5-1; clone size: NA; J gene: TRBJ2-1; D gene: NA; CDR3 DNA: TGCGCCAGCAGTATGGCCAATGAGCAGTTCTTC; CDR3 protein: CASSMANEQFF
V gene: TRBV14; clone size: NA; J gene: TRBJ2-7; D gene: TRBD1; CDR3 DNA: TGTGCCAGCAGCCTATCCGGCCACAGGGGCTCATCCTACGAGCAGTACTTC; CDR3 protein: CASSLSGHRGSSYEQYF
V gene: TRBV30; clone size: NA; J gene: TRBJ1-1; D gene: NA; CDR3 DNA: TGTGCCTGGAGTCCCGGCACTGAAGCTTTCTTT; CDR3 protein: CAWSPGTEAFF
V gene: TRBV7-9; clone size: NA; J gene: TRBJ2-2; D gene: NA; CDR3 DNA: TGTGCCAGCAGCTTAACCGGGGGCACCGGGGAGCTGTTTTTT; CDR3 protein: CASSLTGGTGELFF
V gene: TRBV9; clone size: NA; J gene: TRBJ2-1; D gene: NA; CDR3 DNA: TGTGCCAGCAGCTCCGAGGGGACTTCCTTTCATGAGCAGTTCTTC; CDR3 protein: CASSSEGTSFHEQFF
V gene: TRBV5-6; clone size: NA; J gene: TRBJ2-7; D gene: TRBD1; CDR3 DNA: TGTGCCAGCAGGTTCGGACAGGAGCCTCCCTACGAGCAGTACTTC; CDR3 protein: CASRFGQEPPYEQYF
V gene: TRBV12-5; clone size: NA; J gene: TRBJ1-2; D gene: NA; CDR3 DNA: TGTGCTAGTGGTTCCTCTCTTGGGGAGAGAGGCTATGGCTACACCTTC; CDR3 protein: CASGSSLGERGYGYTF
V gene: TRBV14; clone size: few; J gene: TRBJ2-7; D gene: TRBD1; CDR3 DNA: TGTGCCAGCAGCCATGAGATATGGGACAGTACCTACGAGCAGTACTTC; CDR3 protein: CASSHEIWDSTYEQYF
V gene: TRBV5-5; clone size: NA; J gene: TRBJ2-7; D gene: NA; CDR3 DNA: TGTGCCAGCAGCTTGGGATTCAGGGAATCTCCCTACGAGCAGTACTTC; CDR3 protein: CASSLGFRESPYEQYF
V gene: TRBV19; clone size: once; J gene: TRBJ2-1; D gene: NA; CDR3 DNA: TGTGCCAGTAGTATTTTTGGAGATTACTCCTACAATGAGCAGTTCTTC; CDR3 protein: CASSIFGDYSYNEQFF
V gene: TRBV4-3; clone size: NA; J gene: TRBJ1-6; D gene: TRBD1; CDR3 DNA: TGCGCCAGCAGCCAAGATCCCGGGGACAGGAATTCACCCCTCCACTTT; CDR3 protein: CASSQDPGDRNSPLHF
V gene: TRBV27; clone size: NA; J gene: TRBJ2-7; D gene: TRBD2; CDR3 DNA: TGTGCCAGCAGTTATAGCGGGGGGCCGGGATACGAGCAGTACTTC; CDR3 protein: CASSYSGGPGYEQYF
V gene: TRBV4-1; clone size: NA; J gene: TRBJ1-1; D gene: NA; CDR3 DNA: TGCGCCAGCAGCCAAAGACAGGCCACTGAAGCTTTCTTT; CDR3 protein: CASSQRQATEAFF
V gene: TRBV6-5; clone size: NA; J gene: TRBJ1-6; D gene: TRBD1; CDR3 DNA: TGTGCCACCAGGGACAGGAGACTTTATAATTCACCCCTCCACTTT; CDR3 protein: CATRDRRLYNSPLHF
V gene: TRBV30; clone size: NA; J gene: TRBJ2-7; D gene: TRBD2; CDR3 DNA: TGTGCCTGGAGCCATTTCCGGGAGGCCAACGAGCAGTACTTC; CDR3 protein: CAWSHFREANEQYF
V gene: TRBV5-1; clone size: NA; J gene: TRBJ2-5; D gene: TRBD1; CDR3 DNA: TGCGCCAGCAGCTTCGGACAGGGGAGGGAGACCCAGTACTTC; CDR3 protein: CASSFGQGRETQYF
V gene: TRBV7-7; clone size: NA; J gene: TRBJ2-7; D gene: NA; CDR3 DNA: TGTGCCAGCAGCTCTAGAAAAGACTACGAGCAGTACTTC; CDR3 protein: CASSSRKDYEQYF
V gene: TRBV28; clone size: NA; J gene: TRBJ1-4; D gene: NA; CDR3 DNA: TGTGCCAGCATAGGTGTAGTCAACAGGGACAATGAAAAACTGTTTTTT; CDR3 protein: CASIGVVNRDNEKLFF
V gene: TRBV10-3; clone size: NA; J gene: TRBJ1-2; D gene: TRBD1; CDR3 DNA: TGTGCCATCAGTGGCTCCGGGACAGGGCTTTCCCTGGGCTACACCTTC; CDR3 protein: CAISGSGTGLSLGYTF
V gene: TRBV29-1; clone size: NA; J gene: TRBJ2-6; D gene: NA; CDR3 DNA: TGCAGCGTTCTCGGTCACCTCTCTGGGGCCAACGTCCTGACTTTC; CDR3 protein: CSVLGHLSGANVLTF
V gene: TRBV28; clone size: medium-sized; J gene: TRBJ2-3; D gene: TRBD1; CDR3 DNA: TGTGCCAGCGGGACAGGGGGCTTAGATACGCAGTATTTT; CDR3 protein: CASGTGGLDTQYF